The 31 T cell receptor beta chains below were found in one sample sequenced in a study of blood T cell repertoires in COVID-19. Repertoires were generated with immunoSEQ multiplex PCR, while TCRdb's copy carries only in-frame clones and drops some. The sample gives about 400,000 clones, roughly 90% of which show up once; around 0.95% is in the top ten. The sample was PBMCs or T cells enriched from blood (not recorded which). The receptors here all came from a woman younger than 45 with acute COVID-19.

CDR3 loop: CASSRMPGQGDEQFF. Here the CDR3 DNA reads TGTGCCAGCAGCCGAATGCCGGGACAGGGGGATGAGCAGTTCTTC. This chain uses TRBV7-8 with TRBJ2-1, with TRBD1 matching 11 bases. J gave up 8 bases and V 5 bases, and 8 bases lay outside the gene matches. Germline CDR1 SGHVS, CDR2 FQNEAQ. This CDR3 comprises 15 residues.

V is TRBV30 and J is TRBJ1-1; weak D call: TRBD1 (6 bases). Germline V lookup: CDR1 GTSNPN, CDR2 SVGIG (reference sequence). The CDR3 is 12 amino acids. The germline V and J ends were trimmed by 3 bases and 4 bases, with 9 bases remaining between them. CDR3 protein: CAWRGGSTEAFF. In nucleotides, the CDR3 is TGTGCCTGGAGAGGGGGAAGCACTGAAGCTTTCTTT.

The DNA of the CDR3 is TGTGCCAGCTCACCCGGGACAGGCCCCTACGAGCAGTACTTC. It specifies CASSPGTGPYEQYF. The chain is built from TRBV18 and TRBJ2-7; 8 bases map to TRBD1. The ends lost 3 bases at V and 2 bases at J; junction bases unmatched: 3. The CDR3 loop spans 14 amino acids. Germline V CDR1 and CDR2: KGHSH, LQKENI.

The V call is TRBV27, the J call TRBJ1-2; 7 positions agree with TRBD1. This CDR3 region has 14 residues. J gave up 7 bases and V 0 bases, and 5 bases lay outside the gene matches. Germline V lookup: CDR1 MNHEY, CDR2 SMNVEV (reference sequence). CDR3 nucleotide sequence: TGTGCCAGCAGTTTATCGCCGACAGGGTTTGGCTACACCTTC. It translates to CASSLSPTGFGYTF.

This rearrangement joins TRBV7-2 to TRBJ1-1; 8 bases agree with TRBD1. The CDR3 is 13 amino acids. V shed 5 bases and J 9 bases; nucleotides not matched to a gene: 8. The germline V gene has CDR1 SGHTA and CDR2 FQGNSA. CDR3 protein: CASSGRDRRKAFF. DNA for the CDR3: TGTGCCAGCAGCGGACGGGACAGGAGGAAAGCTTTCTTT.

The V and J genes are TRBV3-1 (or the pseudogene TRBV3-2) and TRBJ2-7; 11 bases match TRBD2. This CDR3 is built from 15 residues. V was clipped by 4 bases and J by 3 bases; unmatched bases: 5. Germline V CDR1 and CDR2: LGHDT, YNNKEL (reference sequence). DNA for the CDR3: TGTGCCAGCAGCCTAATAGCGGGGGGGCGCTACGAGCAGTACTTC. This sequence encodes CASSLIAGGRYEQYF.

The chain employs TRBV27 and TRBJ1-1, with 8 bases aligning to TRBD1. V lost 5 bases to trimming and J lost 4 bases; unmatched junction nucleotides: 9. Germline CDR1 is MNHEY and CDR2 is SMNVEV (reference sequence). The CDR3 loop spans 15 amino acids. CDR3: CASSPRGRKGTEAFF. The CDR3 DNA reads as TGTGCCAGCAGTCCCAGGGGGCGGAAGGGCACTGAAGCTTTCTTT.

As concerns this clone: Other nucleotide sequences from this sample produce the same CDR3. CDR3 residues: CASSSGGSSYNEQFF. The DNA of the CDR3 is TGTGCCAGCAGCAGCGGGGGGAGCTCCTACAATGAGCAGTTCTTC. This rearrangement joins TRBV9 to TRBJ2-1; TRBD2 matches at 9 bases. This CDR3 contains 15 residues. V lost 4 bases, J lost 0 bases, and 2 bases stayed unmatched. Germline V gene data show CDR1 as SGDLS and CDR2 as YYNGEE. The full variable domain, with the rest looked up from reference TRBV9 and TRBJ2-1, is DSGVTQTPKHLITATGQRVTLRCSPRSGDLSVYWYQQSLDQGLQFLIQYYNGEERAKGNILERFSAQQFPDLHSELNLSSLELGDSALYFCASSSGGSSYNEQFFGPGTRLTVL.

V and J are TRBV7-2 and TRBJ1-1; 7 nucleotides align to TRBD1. The CDR3 loop spans 15 amino acids. After removal of 5 bases from V and 1 base from J, the junction contained 7 bases not matched to a gene. Germline V lookup: CDR1 SGHTA, CDR2 FQGNSA. The DNA for the CDR3 is TGTGCCAGCAGCCCCTCCGGGACAGCGAACACTGAAGCTTTCTTT. Protein: CASSPSGTANTEAFF.

A few counts support this clone. The J gene is TRBJ2-7, the V gene TRBV2, with D possibly being TRBD1 (6 bases). This CDR3 contains 13 residues. From germline, CDR1 is SNHLY and CDR2 FYNNEI. Trimming cost V 8 bases and J 4 bases, with 15 bases left between them. CDR3 region: CASQTGASYEQYF. The CDR3 DNA sequence: TGTGCCAGCCAGACAGGTGCCTCTTACGAGCAGTACTTC.

The V call is TRBV9, the J call TRBJ2-5; 15 nucleotides agree with TRBD2. The CDR3 runs 19 residues. The germline CDR1 and CDR2 sequences are SGDLS and YYNGEE. J was trimmed by 2 bases and V by 3 bases; bases with no gene match: 11. The CDR3 nucleotides are TGTGCCAGCAGCGAGGGGACTAGCGGGGGGATGCCTATACAAGAGACCCAGTACTTC. Translating gives CASSEGTSGGMPIQETQYF.

About this clone itself: This same CDR3 is encoded by further DNA sequences in the sample. This chain joins TRBV3-1 (or the pseudogene TRBV3-2) and TRBJ1-4, with TRBD1 matching 8 bases. The germline gives CDR1 LGHDT, CDR2 YNNKEL (reference sequence). The CDR3 is 14 amino acids. Losses at the gene ends were 4 bases for V and 8 bases for J; bases not matched to a gene: 6. CDR3 sequence reads: CASSLGQGGEKLFF. In DNA, the CDR3 is TGTGCCAGCAGCCTCGGACAGGGAGGGGAAAAACTGTTTTTT.

This chain joins TRBV3-1 (or the pseudogene TRBV3-2) and TRBJ1-2; possibly TRBD1 for D (6 bases). V lost 5 bases and J 4 bases, leaving 14 bases between the germline ends. Looked up from germline, CDR1 is LGHDT and CDR2 is YNNKEL (reference sequence). This CDR3 comprises 14 residues. CDR3 protein: CASSSGDLGYGYTF. The CDR3 nucleotides read TGTGCCAGCAGCTCAGGGGATCTAGGCTATGGCTACACCTTC.

The chain joins TRBV19 to TRBJ2-3, with 10 bases lining up with TRBD2. This CDR3 has 16 amino acids. The V segment lost 3 bases and the J segment 6 bases; nucleotides outside the gene matches: 9. In germline, CDR1 is LNHDA, CDR2 SQIVND (reference sequence). The CDR3 region is CASSIDGAGGADTQYF. The CDR3 DNA is TGTGCCAGTAGTATTGACGGAGCGGGGGGGGCGGATACGCAGTATTTT.

The chain joins TRBV7-9 to TRBJ2-1, with 7 positions matching TRBD2. This CDR3 comprises 15 residues. V shed 3 bases, J shed 0 bases, and the junction held 2 bases outside the gene matches. The germline V gene encodes CDR1 SEHNR and CDR2 FQNEAQ (reference sequence). Written as DNA, the CDR3 is TGTGCCAGCAGCTTGACTAGCACCTCCTACAATGAGCAGTTCTTC. This translates into CASSLTSTSYNEQFF.

In this sample, this clone turned up once. This sequence joins TRBV4-3 and TRBJ1-5; D unclear. The CDR3 length is 15 residues. The germline CDR1 and CDR2 sequences are LGHNA and YSLEER. V was shortened by 0 bases and J by 7 bases, with 13 bases between the two germline ends. The CDR3 DNA reads TGCGCCAGCAGCCAAGAATGGAACAGTATCCAGCCCCAGCATTTT. Protein: CASSQEWNSIQPQHF.

Concerning this clone itself: Other DNA sequences in this specimen translate into the identical CDR3. The V and J genes are TRBV7-2 and TRBJ2-3; the D gene is possibly TRBD2 (6 bases). The length of the CDR3 is 14 residues. Germline CDR1 and CDR2: SGHTA and FQGNSA. Trimming removed 3 bases at V and 4 bases at J, with 11 bases between. CDR3 DNA: TGTGCCAGCAGCTTGGGCGGGGCCGCAGATACGCAGTATTTT. It specifies CASSLGGAADTQYF.

The V call is TRBV9, the J call TRBJ2-3; 8 nucleotides align to TRBD2. Germline loops: CDR1 SGDLS, CDR2 YYNGEE. The CDR3 runs 16 residues. The V and J ends lost 0 bases and 1 base, in that order; junction bases with no gene match: 4. The CDR3 protein is CASSVAGTSGTDTQYF. The CDR3, as DNA: TGTGCCAGCAGCGTAGCGGGGACTAGTGGCACAGATACGCAGTATTTT.

The chain joins TRBV27 to TRBJ1-5; TRBD1 might be the D (5 bases). Germline CDR1 is MNHEY and CDR2 is SMNVEV (reference sequence). V lost 2 bases to trimming and J lost 2 bases, with 10 bases between them. This CDR3 spans 15 amino acids. The CDR3 bases are TGTGCCAGCAGTTTAAACGGGGGAGGCAATCAGCCCCAGCATTTT. The encoded protein is CASSLNGGGNQPQHF.

In DNA, the CDR3 is TGTGCCAGCACCGACTGGGGCGGACAGTTAGCCAAAAACATTCAGTACTTC. Translated, it gives CASTDWGGQLAKNIQYF. The chain has TRBV2 and TRBJ2-4; the D gene is possibly TRBD1 (6 bases). CDR1 is SNHLY, CDR2 FYNNEI, per germline. The germline V and J ends were trimmed by 7 bases and 0 bases, with 19 bases remaining between them. CDR3 length: 17 residues. Together with reference TRBV2 and TRBJ2-4, the CDR3 gives the full variable domain: EPEVTQTPSHQVTQMGQEVILRCVPISNHLYFYWYRQILGQKVEFLVSFYNNEISEKSEIFDDQFSVERPDGSNFTLKIRSTKLEDSAMYFCASTDWGGQLAKNIQYFGAGTRLSVL.

This chain uses TRBV19 with TRBJ1-5, with D possibly being TRBD1 (6 bases). Trimming shortened V by 7 bases and J by 7 bases, and 11 bases separated the two germline ends. The CDR3 spans 12 residues. The germline CDR1 and CDR2 sequences are LNHDA and SQIVND (reference sequence). The CDR3 loop is CASNTGSQPQHF. In nucleotides, the CDR3 is TGTGCCAGTAACACAGGGTCACAGCCCCAGCATTTT. The whole variable domain, filled in from reference TRBV19 and TRBJ1-5, reads DGGITQSPKYLFRKEGQNVTLSCEQNLNHDAMYWYRQDPGQGLRLIYYSQIVNDFQKGDIAEGYSVSREKKESFPLTVTSAQKNPTAFYLCASNTGSQPQHFGDGTRLSIL.

The chain employs TRBV7-2 and TRBJ2-7, with D possibly TRBD2 on 7 matching bases. Germline CDR1 reads SGHTA; CDR2 reads FQGNSA. The CDR3 is 17 residues long. V was pared by 5 bases and J by 2 bases, with 22 bases between. The CDR3 DNA reads TGTGCCAGCAGCCCTTCGTCGTGGCGGGGGCGTACCTACGAGCAGTACTTC. As protein: CASSPSSWRGRTYEQYF.

J is TRBJ2-1 and V is TRBV7-2, with 14 positions matching TRBD2. Germline V lookup: CDR1 SGHTA, CDR2 FQGNSA. The CDR3 consists of 17 residues. V was clipped by 3 bases and J by 6 bases; unmatched bases: 7. The CDR3 DNA reads as TGTGCCAGCAGCTTCGGGACTAGCGGGGGATACCGCAATGAGCAGTTCTTC. This gives the protein CASSFGTSGGYRNEQFF.

The chain uses TRBV28 and TRBJ2-7, with D possibly being TRBD1 (6 bases). The germline V gene has CDR1 MDHEN and CDR2 SYDVKM. Trimming took 9 bases from V and 12 from J, leaving 21 bases between them. CDR3 length equals 12 residues. The CDR3 nucleotides read TGTGCCAGTTACAGGGATCCCGAAGTTCTGTACTTC. This encodes CASYRDPEVLYF.

The rearrangement joins TRBV27 to TRBJ1-4; tentative D call: TRBD1 (5 bases). Trimming left V 5 bases short and J 8 bases short, with 15 bases between. The CDR3 is made up of 14 amino acids. Germline CDR1 reads MNHEY; CDR2 reads SMNVEV (reference sequence). CDR3 sequence: CASSRGGGEEKLFF. CDR3 in DNA: TGTGCCAGCAGTAGGGGAGGAGGGGAAGAAAAACTGTTTTTT. Complete variable domain (other parts from reference TRBV27 and TRBJ1-4): EAQVTQNPRYLITVTGKKLTVTCSQNMNHEYMSWYRQDPGLGLRQIYYSMNVEVTDKGDVPEGYKVSRKEKRNFPLILESPSPNQTSLYFCASSRGGGEEKLFFGSGTQLSVL.

This clone was detected once. This sequence joins TRBV6-1 and TRBJ1-1; unclear D gene. The CDR3 length is 11 residues. Between the trimmed V and J ends, which lost 3 bases and 5 bases, there was a span of 4 bases. The germline gives CDR1 MNHNS, CDR2 SASEGT. The CDR3 is CASSDPTEAFF. The DNA for the CDR3 is TGTGCCAGCAGTGACCCGACTGAAGCTTTCTTT.

V is TRBV7-2 and J is TRBJ2-7, with a possible D match to TRBD2 (6 bases). The V gene lost 2 bases and the J gene lost 2 bases, with 10 bases spanning the gap. This CDR3 region has 14 residues. Germline CDR1 is SGHTA and CDR2 is FQGNSA. CDR3 in amino acids: CASSLRGKPYEQYF. CDR3 nucleotides: TGTGCCAGCAGCTTACGGGGGAAGCCCTACGAGCAGTACTTC. The full variable domain, rest sourced from reference TRBV7-2 and TRBJ2-7, is GAGVSQSPSNKVTEKGKDVELRCDPISGHTALYWYRQSLGQGLEFLIYFQGNSAPDKSGLPSDRFSAERTGGSVSTLTIQRTQQEDSAVYLCASSLRGKPYEQYFGPGTRLTVT.

The CDR3 region is CAWTTSGQEQYF. DNA of the CDR3: TGTGCCTGGACTACATCTGGACAGGAGCAGTACTTC. The J gene is TRBJ2-7, the V gene TRBV30; D perhaps matches TRBD1 (6 bases). Trimming pared 4 bases from V and 7 bases from J, leaving 14 bases between. This CDR3 is built from 12 residues. Germline V gene data show CDR1 as GTSNPN and CDR2 as SVGIG (reference sequence). Complete variable domain (other parts from reference TRBV30 and TRBJ2-7): SQTIHQWPATLVQPVGSPLSLECTVEGTSNPNLYWYRQAAGRGLQLLFYSVGIGQISSEVPQNLSASRPQDRQFILSSKKLLLSDSGFYLCAWTTSGQEQYFGPGTRLTVT.

V gene TRBV5-5 combines with J gene TRBJ1-2; 7 nucleotides match TRBD1. Losses at the gene ends were 1 base for V and 4 bases for J; bases not matched to a gene: 7. Germline-derived CDR1 and CDR2 are SGHKS and YYEKEE (reference sequence). CDR3 length: 15 residues. CDR3 in DNA: TGTGCCAGCAGCTTGCTAGGGGGCGGTAGCTATGGCTACACCTTC. This codes for CASSLLGGGSYGYTF.

This chain uses TRBV27 with TRBJ2-7; 9 bases are a match to TRBD1. Germline CDR1 MNHEY, CDR2 SMNVEV (reference sequence). The junction had 1 base not matched to a gene; V was cut back by 3 bases and J by 1 base. The CDR3 extends over 14 amino acids. CDR3 in amino acids: CASSFGTGSYEQYF. CDR3 nucleotide sequence: TGTGCCAGCAGTTTCGGGACAGGGTCCTACGAGCAGTACTTC.

The chain couples TRBV6-5 to TRBJ2-3; weak D call: TRBD1 (5 bases). Trimming cost V 7 bases and J 4 bases, with 12 bases left between them. There are 13 residues in the CDR3. Germline loops: CDR1 MNHEY, CDR2 SVGAGI. The CDR3 nucleotides read TGTGCCAGCAAAGAGCAGGGTCCAGATACGCAGTATTTT. It is translated as CASKEQGPDTQYF.